The present entry profiles one TCR beta chain with its context. These data come from a study of blood T cell repertoires in COVID-19. Looking at the study overall: The United States, Italy and Spain supplied acute and convalescent COVID-19 samples. Sources were T cells, B-cell-depleted T cells, or PBMCs; the material itself was cDNA or gDNA.

As processed by the authors: Reference gene primers were amplified, and this amplification served to estimate nucleated cell counts. Sequencing used immunoSEQ multiplex PCR; TCRdb keeps in-frame clones, though not all of them. V and J calls and clone size are given by that table; D and trimming were obtained from the DNA. The table includes about 240,000 clones, about 90% detected once. J lost 5 bases, V lost 0 bases, and 6 bases had no gene match. The CDR3 runs 16 residues. Germline-derived CDR1 and CDR2 are MNHNY and SVGAGI (reference sequence). Sequencing input: peripheral blood. This TCR was recovered from a man between 60 and 75 years old who had recovered from COVID-19. The chain is built from TRBV6-6 and TRBJ1-5; 8 bases agree with TRBD1. CDR3 in amino acids: CASSYSGTGLYQPQHF. The CDR3 bases are TGTGCCAGCAGTTACTCCGGGACAGGACTTTATCAGCCCCAGCATTTT.